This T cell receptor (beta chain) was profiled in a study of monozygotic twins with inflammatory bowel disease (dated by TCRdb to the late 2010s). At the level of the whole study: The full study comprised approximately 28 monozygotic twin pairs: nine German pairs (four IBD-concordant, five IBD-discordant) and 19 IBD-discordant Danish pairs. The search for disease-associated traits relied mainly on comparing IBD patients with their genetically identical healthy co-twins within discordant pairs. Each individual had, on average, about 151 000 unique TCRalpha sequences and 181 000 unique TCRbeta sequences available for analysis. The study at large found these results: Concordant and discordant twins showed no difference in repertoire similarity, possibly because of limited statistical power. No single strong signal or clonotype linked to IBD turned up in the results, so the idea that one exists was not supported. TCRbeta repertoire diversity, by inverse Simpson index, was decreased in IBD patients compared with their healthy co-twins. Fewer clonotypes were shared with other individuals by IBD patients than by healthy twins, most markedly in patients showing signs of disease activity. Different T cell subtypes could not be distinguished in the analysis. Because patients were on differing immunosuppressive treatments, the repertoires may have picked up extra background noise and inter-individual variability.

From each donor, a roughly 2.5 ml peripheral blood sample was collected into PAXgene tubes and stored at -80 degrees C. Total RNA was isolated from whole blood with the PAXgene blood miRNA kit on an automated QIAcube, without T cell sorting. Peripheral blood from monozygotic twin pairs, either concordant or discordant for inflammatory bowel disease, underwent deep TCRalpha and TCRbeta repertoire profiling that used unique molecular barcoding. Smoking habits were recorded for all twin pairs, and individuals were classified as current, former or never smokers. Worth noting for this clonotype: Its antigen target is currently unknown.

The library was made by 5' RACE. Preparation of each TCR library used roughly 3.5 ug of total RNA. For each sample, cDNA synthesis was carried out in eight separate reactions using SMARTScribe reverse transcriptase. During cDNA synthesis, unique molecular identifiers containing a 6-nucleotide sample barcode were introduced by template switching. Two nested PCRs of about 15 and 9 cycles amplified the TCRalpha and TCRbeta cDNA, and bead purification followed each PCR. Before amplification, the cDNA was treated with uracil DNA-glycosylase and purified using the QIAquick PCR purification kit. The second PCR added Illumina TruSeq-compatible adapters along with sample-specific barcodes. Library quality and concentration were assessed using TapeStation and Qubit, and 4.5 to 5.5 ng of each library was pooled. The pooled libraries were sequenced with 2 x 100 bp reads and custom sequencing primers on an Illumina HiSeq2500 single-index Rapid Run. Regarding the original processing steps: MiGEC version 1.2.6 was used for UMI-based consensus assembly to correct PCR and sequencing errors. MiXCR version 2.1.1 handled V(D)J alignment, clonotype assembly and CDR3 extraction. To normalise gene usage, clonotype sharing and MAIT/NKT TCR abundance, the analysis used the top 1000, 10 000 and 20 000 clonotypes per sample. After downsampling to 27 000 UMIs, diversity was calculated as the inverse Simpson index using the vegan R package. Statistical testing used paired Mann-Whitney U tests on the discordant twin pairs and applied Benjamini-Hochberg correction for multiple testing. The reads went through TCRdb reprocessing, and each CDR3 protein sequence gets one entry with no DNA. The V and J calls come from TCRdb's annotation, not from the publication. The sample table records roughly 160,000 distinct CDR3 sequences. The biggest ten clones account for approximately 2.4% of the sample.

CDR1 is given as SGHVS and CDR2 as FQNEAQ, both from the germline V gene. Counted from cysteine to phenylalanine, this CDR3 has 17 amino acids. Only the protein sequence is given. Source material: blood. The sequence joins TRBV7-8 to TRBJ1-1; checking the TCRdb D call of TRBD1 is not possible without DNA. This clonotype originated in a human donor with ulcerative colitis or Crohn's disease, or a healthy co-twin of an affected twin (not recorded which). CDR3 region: CASNRVVRAGLNTEAFF.